The rows below give T cell receptor beta chains drawn from one sample of a study of blood T cell repertoires in COVID-19. Sequencing used immunoSEQ multiplex PCR; TCRdb keeps in-frame clones, though not all of them. The data contain about 120,000 clones, around 80% of them singletons. Sequenced sample: peripheral blood. All receptors come from a man between 60 and 75 years old with active or convalescent COVID-19. The CDR3 runs from the conserved cysteine through the conserved F or W. A D gene is named only where the DNA matches it firmly. Only some rows state a clone size, as once, few, many or a class for expanded clones.

j_call | d_call | v_call | clone_size | cdr3_aa | cdr3_nt
TRBJ2-7 | TRBD2 | TRBV4-3 | - | CASSQDLRTSGYEQYF | TGCGCCAGCAGCCAAGATCTAAGGACTAGCGGCTACGAGCAGTACTTC
TRBJ2-1 | - | TRBV14 | - | CASSQAGAGYNEQFF | TGTGCCAGCAGCCAAGCTGGGGCTGGCTACAATGAGCAGTTCTTC
TRBJ2-7 | TRBD2 | TRBV24-1 | - | CATGPRLAGPGSYEQYF | TGTGCCACCGGGCCGAGACTAGCGGGTCCCGGGTCCTACGAGCAGTACTTC
TRBJ1-1 | TRBD1 | TRBV27 | - | CASSWRGPNTEAFF | TGTGCCAGCAGTTGGAGGGGGCCGAACACTGAAGCTTTCTTT
TRBJ1-4 | - | TRBV19 | - | CASSNSGGEKLFF | TGTGCCAGTAGTAACTCGGGAGGGGAAAAACTGTTTTTT
TRBJ2-1 | TRBD1 | TRBV12-5 | - | CASGTGAHNEQFF | TGTGCTAGTGGTACAGGGGCCCACAATGAGCAGTTCTTC
TRBJ2-3 | TRBD2 | TRBV7-2 | - | CASSLTSGSLKDTQYF | TGTGCCAGCAGCTTAACTAGCGGGAGTCTAAAAGATACGCAGTATTTT
TRBJ2-7 | TRBD1 | TRBV7-6 | - | CASSVGTGEFNEQYF | TGTGCCAGCAGCGTGGGGACAGGGGAGTTCAACGAGCAGTACTTC
TRBJ2-7 | TRBD1 | TRBV28 | - | CASTPTGGVLYEQYF | TGTGCCAGCACCCCGACAGGGGGCGTACTCTACGAGCAGTACTTC
TRBJ2-2 | - | TRBV6-2/TRBV6-3 | - | CASSFTGHSNTGELFF | TGTGCCAGCAGTTTTACAGGGCATTCGAACACCGGGGAGCTGTTTTTT
TRBJ2-7 | - | TRBV27 | - | CASSLATGDGSYEQYF | TGTGCCAGCAGTTTAGCCACCGGGGACGGGAGCTACGAGCAGTACTTC
TRBJ1-1 | - | TRBV29-1 | - | CSVGHVRGNTEAFF | TGCAGCGTCGGACATGTAAGAGGGAACACTGAAGCTTTCTTT
TRBJ1-6 | - | TRBV21-1 | - | CASSGQARVGDSPLHF | TGTGCCAGCAGCGGTCAAGCCAGGGTGGGCGATTCACCCCTCCACTTT
TRBJ2-1 | TRBD2 | TRBV27 | - | CASSFKRGGDEQFF | TGTGCCAGCAGTTTCAAGCGGGGGGGCGATGAGCAGTTCTTC
TRBJ2-7 | - | TRBV7-9 | - | CASSLRTSYQQYF | TGTGCCAGCAGCTTAAGAACGAGTTACCAGCAGTACTTC
TRBJ2-2 | - | TRBV24-1 | - | CATSIRGTGELFF | TGTGCCACCAGTATTCGGGGGACCGGGGAGCTGTTTTTT
TRBJ2-7 | TRBD2 | TRBV28 | - | CASWRESEGEQYF | TGTGCCAGCTGGCGGGAGAGTGAGGGCGAGCAGTACTTC
TRBJ2-2 | - | TRBV28 | - | CASSLLGGTDTGELFF | TGTGCCAGCAGTTTATTGGGCGGGACCGACACCGGGGAGCTGTTTTTT
TRBJ1-1 | TRBD1 | TRBV5-1 | - | CASTITGGYTEAFF | TGCGCCAGCACCATAACAGGGGGTTATACTGAAGCTTTCTTT
TRBJ2-2 | - | TRBV28 | - | CASSLGRGFTGELFF | TGTGCCAGCAGTTTGGGGCGGGGATTCACCGGGGAGCTGTTTTTT
TRBJ2-7 | TRBD2 | TRBV29-1 | - | CSVGTSGGYEQYF | TGCAGCGTCGGGACTAGCGGAGGATACGAGCAGTACTTC
TRBJ1-5 | - | TRBV5-5 | - | CASSTGPGQPQHF | TGTGCCAGCAGCACAGGCCCGGGTCAGCCCCAGCATTTT
TRBJ2-5 | TRBD2 | TRBV5-5 | - | CASSSGLAGYF | TGTGCCAGCAGCTCCGGACTAGCGGGGTACTTC
TRBJ1-1 | - | TRBV7-6 | - | CASSLVAGFETEAFF | TGTGCCAGCAGCTTAGTCGCGGGGTTTGAAACTGAAGCTTTCTTT
TRBJ2-2 | TRBD1 | TRBV4-2 | - | CASSLHSGTGGPGELFF | TGTGCCAGCAGCCTCCATTCAGGGACAGGGGGGCCCGGGGAGCTGTTTTTT
TRBJ2-3 | - | TRBV29-1 | - | CSVDYPGLTTDTQYF | TGCAGCGTTGACTATCCGGGACTTACCACAGATACGCAGTATTTT
TRBJ2-5 | TRBD2 | TRBV18 | - | CASSPAGGQETQYF | TGTGCCAGCTCACCAGCGGGAGGGCAGGAGACCCAGTACTTC
TRBJ2-2 | - | TRBV7-9 | - | CASSLNRAGELFF | TGTGCCAGCAGCTTAAACAGGGCCGGGGAGCTGTTTTTT
TRBJ1-2 | - | TRBV3-1/TRBV3-2 | - | CASSQGEGTNYGYTF | TGTGCCAGCAGCCAAGGTGAGGGAACCAACTATGGCTACACCTTC
TRBJ2-2 | TRBD2 | TRBV5-8 | - | CASSAKTSGLQNTGELFF | TGTGCCAGCAGCGCGAAGACTAGCGGGTTGCAGAACACCGGGGAGCTGTTTTTT
TRBJ2-3 | TRBD1 | TRBV5-6 | - | CASSPGGQGQDTQYF | TGTGCCAGCAGCCCAGGTGGACAGGGTCAAGATACGCAGTATTTT
TRBJ2-5 | - | TRBV7-8 | - | CASSLSRGTQYF | TGTGCCAGCAGCTTATCCCGCGGGACCCAGTACTTC
TRBJ2-2 | - | TRBV5-1 | - | CASRFSDRNTGELFF | TGCGCCAGTCGATTTTCGGACAGAAACACCGGGGAGCTGTTTTTT
TRBJ2-7 | - | TRBV6-6 | - | CASGRDEQYF | TGTGCCAGCGGCAGGGACGAGCAGTACTTC
TRBJ2-3 | TRBD2 | TRBV11-3 | - | CASSLATGYAGGTDTQYF | TGTGCCAGCAGCTTAGCAACGGGGTACGCGGGAGGCACAGATACGCAGTATTTT
TRBJ1-3 | - | TRBV5-1 | - | CASSPGHSGNTIYF | TGCGCCAGCAGCCCCGGACACTCTGGAAACACCATATATTTT
TRBJ2-3 | - | TRBV11-3 | once | CASSLTGRSNRQYF | TGTGCCAGCAGCTTAACGGGTCGTTCTAATAGGCAGTATTTT
TRBJ2-2 | TRBD2 | TRBV2 | - | CAFSTQRGRNTGELFF | TGTGCCTTCTCAACCCAGCGGGGGAGAAACACCGGGGAGCTGTTTTTT